This TCR beta chain was sequenced during a study of CD8+ T cells in alopecia areata. Germline V gene sequence: CDR1 MRHNA, CDR2 SNTAGT. The J segment lost 2 bases and the V segment lost 4 bases, leaving 6 bases of the junction unmatched. CDR3 length: 16 amino acids. Extracted RNA was reverse transcribed into cDNA, the sequencing template. Measured with immunoSEQ multiplex PCR; TCRdb has only the in-frame clones, and not every one. There are 90,000 to 130,000 clones in the sample; approximately 59% occur only once, and approximately 22% lies in the top ten. This clone was observed a handful of times. What it recognizes is unknown. Overall study findings and caveats: Between patients, shared TCR sequences were less clear than in mice. This was possibly due in part to HLA diversity in the patient population.

The chain carries TRBV6-4 and TRBJ2-3, with TRBD2 matching over 10 bases. The TCR originated in a human donor in good health. The sample consisted of CD8+ T cells sorted from blood. The CDR3 DNA sequence: TGTGCCAGCAGTGCTAGCGGGGGAGGTCCCACAGATACGCAGTATTTT. Translation gives CASSASGGGPTDTQYF.